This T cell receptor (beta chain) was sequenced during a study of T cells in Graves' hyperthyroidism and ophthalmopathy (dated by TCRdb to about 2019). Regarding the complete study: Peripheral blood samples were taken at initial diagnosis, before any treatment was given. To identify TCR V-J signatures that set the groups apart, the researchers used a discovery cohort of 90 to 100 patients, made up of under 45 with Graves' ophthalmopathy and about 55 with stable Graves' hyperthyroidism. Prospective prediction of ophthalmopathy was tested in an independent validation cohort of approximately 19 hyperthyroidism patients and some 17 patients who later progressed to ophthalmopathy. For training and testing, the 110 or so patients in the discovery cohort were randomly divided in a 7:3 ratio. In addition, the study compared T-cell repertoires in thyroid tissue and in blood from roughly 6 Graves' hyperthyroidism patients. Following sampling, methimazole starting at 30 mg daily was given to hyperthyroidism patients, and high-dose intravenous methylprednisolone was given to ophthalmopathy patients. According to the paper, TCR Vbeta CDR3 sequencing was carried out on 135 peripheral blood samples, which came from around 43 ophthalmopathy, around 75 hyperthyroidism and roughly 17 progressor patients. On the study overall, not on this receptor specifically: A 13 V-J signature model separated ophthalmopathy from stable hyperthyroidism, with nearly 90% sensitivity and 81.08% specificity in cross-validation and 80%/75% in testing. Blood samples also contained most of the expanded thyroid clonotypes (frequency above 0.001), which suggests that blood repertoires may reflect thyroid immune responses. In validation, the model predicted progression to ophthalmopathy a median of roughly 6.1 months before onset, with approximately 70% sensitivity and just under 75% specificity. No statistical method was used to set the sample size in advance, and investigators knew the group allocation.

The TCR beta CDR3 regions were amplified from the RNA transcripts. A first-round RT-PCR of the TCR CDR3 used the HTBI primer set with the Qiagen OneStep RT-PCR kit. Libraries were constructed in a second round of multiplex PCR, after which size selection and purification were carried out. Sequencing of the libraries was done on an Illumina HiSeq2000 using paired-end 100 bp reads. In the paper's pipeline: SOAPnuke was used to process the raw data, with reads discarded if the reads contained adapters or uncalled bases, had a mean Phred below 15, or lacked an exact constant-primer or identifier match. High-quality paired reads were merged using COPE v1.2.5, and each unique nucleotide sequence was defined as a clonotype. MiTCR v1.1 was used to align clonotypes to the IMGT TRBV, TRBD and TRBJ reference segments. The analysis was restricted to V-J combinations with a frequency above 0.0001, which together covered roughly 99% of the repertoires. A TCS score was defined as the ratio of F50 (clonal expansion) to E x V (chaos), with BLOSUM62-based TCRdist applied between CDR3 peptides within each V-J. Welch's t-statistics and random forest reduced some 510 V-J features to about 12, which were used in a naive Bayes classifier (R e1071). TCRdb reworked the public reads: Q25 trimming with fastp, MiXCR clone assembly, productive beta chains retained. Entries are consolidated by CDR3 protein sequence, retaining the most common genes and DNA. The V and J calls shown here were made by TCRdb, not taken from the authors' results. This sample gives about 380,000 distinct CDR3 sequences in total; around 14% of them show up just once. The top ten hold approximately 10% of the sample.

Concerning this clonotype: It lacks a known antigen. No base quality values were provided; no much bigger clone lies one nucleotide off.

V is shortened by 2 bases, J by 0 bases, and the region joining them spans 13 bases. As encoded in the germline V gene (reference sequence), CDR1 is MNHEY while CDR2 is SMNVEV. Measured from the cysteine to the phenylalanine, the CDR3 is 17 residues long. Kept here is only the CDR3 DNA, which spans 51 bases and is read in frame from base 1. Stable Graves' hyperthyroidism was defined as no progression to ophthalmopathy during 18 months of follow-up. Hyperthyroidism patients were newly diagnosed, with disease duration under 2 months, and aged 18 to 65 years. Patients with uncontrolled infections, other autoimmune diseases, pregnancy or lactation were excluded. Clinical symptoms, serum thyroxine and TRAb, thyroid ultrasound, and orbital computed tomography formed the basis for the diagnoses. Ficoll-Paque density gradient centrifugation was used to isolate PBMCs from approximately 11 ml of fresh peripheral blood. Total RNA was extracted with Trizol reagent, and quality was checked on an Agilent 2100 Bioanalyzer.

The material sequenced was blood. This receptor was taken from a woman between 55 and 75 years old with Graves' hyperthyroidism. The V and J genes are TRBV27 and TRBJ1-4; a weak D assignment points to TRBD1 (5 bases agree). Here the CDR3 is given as CASSLPTGDPTNEKLFF. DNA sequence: TGTGCCAGCAGTTTACCGACGGGGGATCCAACTAATGAAAAACTGTTTTTT.